The present entry profiles one TCR beta chain with its context. The target antigen is unknown. The data belong to a study of T cell responses to AZD1222 COVID-19 vaccine. Study conclusions and caveats: White British ancestry dominated among donors, who included more females, and clonal diversity was possibly underestimated. Mapped onto spike, vaccine-associated CD4 TCRs spanned it and were dominant at 160-218 and 743-854. Reports indicate that nearly half of spike-specific TCRs are directed at unmutated variant regions.

Using immunoSEQ multiplex PCR, the repertoire was profiled, and TCRdb retains in-frame clones only, with some absent. The sample gives 80,000 to 90,000 clones, 90% to 95% of which show up once; approximately 5.2% is in the top ten. With 7 bases removed from V and 5 bases from J, the gap between germline ends came to 17 bases. The CDR3 consists of 14 residues. Looked up from germline, CDR1 is MDHEN and CDR2 is SYDVKM. The gene calls are TRBV28 and TRBJ1-2; D uncertain. This specimen consisted of peripheral blood, obtained on day 0 of AZD1222 vaccination. The receptor's source is an adult in good health. The CDR3 region has the DNA TGTGCCAGCACTCCGAGTGGAGGTTTTTATGGCTACACCTTC. Translated: CASTPSGGFYGYTF.